This T cell receptor beta chain originates from a study of identical twins. Study-wide points: Insertion counts were lower in abundant cord blood beta clonotypes, a trend that memory repertoires did not show.

One entry per CDR3 protein, called by TCRdb with MiXCR from the 5' RACE reads. The data hold roughly 490,000 distinct CDR3 sequences, with over 11% observed a single time. About this clonotype itself: Its antigen remains unidentified.

V was clipped by 0 bases and J by 2 bases; unmatched bases: 8. CDR1 DFQATT and CDR2 SNEGSKA come from the germline V gene (reference sequence). CDR3 size: 17 residues. The same sample was also studied in work on yellow fever vaccine responses in identical twins.

The source is a woman aged 18-30 years in good health. V gene TRBV20-1 combines with J gene TRBJ2-7; 12 nucleotides agree with TRBD1. Sequencing was carried out using CD4+ T cells sorted from blood. This CDR3 reads CSARDWDRGPDTYEQYF. As DNA, the CDR3 is TGCAGTGCTAGAGATTGGGACAGGGGGCCGGACACCTACGAGCAGTACTTC.